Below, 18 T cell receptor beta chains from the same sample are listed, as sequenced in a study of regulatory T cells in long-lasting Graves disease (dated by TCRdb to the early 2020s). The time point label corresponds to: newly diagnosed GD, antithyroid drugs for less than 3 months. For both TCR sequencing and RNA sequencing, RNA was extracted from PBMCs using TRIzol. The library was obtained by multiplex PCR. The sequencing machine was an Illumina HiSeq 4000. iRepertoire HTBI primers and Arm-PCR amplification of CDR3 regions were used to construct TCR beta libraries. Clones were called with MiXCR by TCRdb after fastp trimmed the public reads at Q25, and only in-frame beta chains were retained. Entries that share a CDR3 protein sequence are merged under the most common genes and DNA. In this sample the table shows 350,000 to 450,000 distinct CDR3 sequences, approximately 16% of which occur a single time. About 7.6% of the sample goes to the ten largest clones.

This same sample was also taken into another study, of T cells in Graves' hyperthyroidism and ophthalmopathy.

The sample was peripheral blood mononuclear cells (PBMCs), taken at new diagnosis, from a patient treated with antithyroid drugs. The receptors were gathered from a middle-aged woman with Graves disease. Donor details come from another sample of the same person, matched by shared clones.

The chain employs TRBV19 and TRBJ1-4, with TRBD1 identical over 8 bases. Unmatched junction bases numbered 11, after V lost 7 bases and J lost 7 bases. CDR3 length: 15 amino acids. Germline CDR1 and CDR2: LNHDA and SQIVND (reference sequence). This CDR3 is CASTNPGGEGEKLFF. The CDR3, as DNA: TGTGCCAGTACCAACCCAGGGGGCGAGGGTGAAAAACTGTTTTTT.

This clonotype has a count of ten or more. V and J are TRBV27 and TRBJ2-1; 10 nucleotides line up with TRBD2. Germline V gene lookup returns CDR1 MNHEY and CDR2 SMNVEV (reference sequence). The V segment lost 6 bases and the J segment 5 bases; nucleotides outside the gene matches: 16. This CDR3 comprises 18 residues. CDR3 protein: CASRPRYSSGSLNNEQFF. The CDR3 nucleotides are TGTGCCAGCAGACCCCGTTACTCTAGCGGGAGTCTGAACAATGAGCAGTTCTTC.

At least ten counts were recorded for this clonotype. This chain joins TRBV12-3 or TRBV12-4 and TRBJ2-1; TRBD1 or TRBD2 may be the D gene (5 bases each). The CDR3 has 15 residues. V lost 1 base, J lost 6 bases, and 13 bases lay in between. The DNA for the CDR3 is TGTGCCAGCAGTTTAGGGGGGACCGTGGGCAATGAGCAGTTCTTC. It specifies CASSLGGTVGNEQFF.

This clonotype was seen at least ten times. CDR3 loop: CSVGAFVNEQFF. The CDR3, as DNA: TGCAGCGTAGGAGCATTTGTCAATGAGCAGTTCTTC. The rearrangement joins TRBV29-1 to TRBJ2-1, with D unclear. Germline V gives CDR1 SQVTM, CDR2 ANQGSEA. The CDR3 is made up of 12 amino acids. The V end lost 6 bases, the J end lost 6 bases, and 12 bases lay between the germline ends.

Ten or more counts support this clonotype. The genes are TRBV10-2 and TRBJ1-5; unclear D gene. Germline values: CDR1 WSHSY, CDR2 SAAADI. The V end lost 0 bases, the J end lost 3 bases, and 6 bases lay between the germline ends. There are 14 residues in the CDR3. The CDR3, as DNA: TGCGCCAGCAGTGAGTCAGGTATCAATCAGCCCCAGCATTTT. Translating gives CASSESGINQPQHF.

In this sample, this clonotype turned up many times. CDR3 in DNA: TGTGCCAGCAGTCCGGGACTAGCGGGAGATCTCTACGAGCAGTACTTC. It is translated as CASSPGLAGDLYEQYF. The chain couples TRBV6-1 to TRBJ2-7, with 14 bases matching TRBD2. With 5 bases clipped from V and 3 bases from J, the junction kept 6 bases outside the gene matches. Germline V lookup: CDR1 MNHNS, CDR2 SASEGT. The CDR3 consists of 16 residues.

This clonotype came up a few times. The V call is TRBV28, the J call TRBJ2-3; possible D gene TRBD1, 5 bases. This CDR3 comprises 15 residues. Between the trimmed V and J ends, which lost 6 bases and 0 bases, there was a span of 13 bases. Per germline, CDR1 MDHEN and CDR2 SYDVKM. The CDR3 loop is CASSRTTESTDTQYF. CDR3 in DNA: TGTGCCAGCAGCCGGACGACAGAGAGCACAGATACGCAGTATTTT.

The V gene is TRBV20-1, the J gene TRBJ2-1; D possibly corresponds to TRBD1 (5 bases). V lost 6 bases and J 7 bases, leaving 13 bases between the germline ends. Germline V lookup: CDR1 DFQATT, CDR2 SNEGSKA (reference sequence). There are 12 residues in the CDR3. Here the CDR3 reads CSAVSRVNEQFF. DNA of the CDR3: TGCAGTGCCGTCAGCAGGGTTAATGAGCAGTTCTTC.

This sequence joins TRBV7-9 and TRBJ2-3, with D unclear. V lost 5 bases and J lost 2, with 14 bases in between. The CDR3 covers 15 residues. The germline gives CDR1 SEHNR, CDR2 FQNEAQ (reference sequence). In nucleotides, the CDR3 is TGTGCCAGCAGCAGCCAAGATATTCCCACAGATACGCAGTATTTT. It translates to CASSSQDIPTDTQYF. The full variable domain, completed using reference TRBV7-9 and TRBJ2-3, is DTGVSQNPRHKITKRGQNVTFRCDPISEHNRLYWYRQTLGQGPEFLTYFQNEAQLEKSRLLSDRFSAERPKGSFSTLEIQRTEQGDSAMYLCASSSQDIPTDTQYFGPGTRLTVL.

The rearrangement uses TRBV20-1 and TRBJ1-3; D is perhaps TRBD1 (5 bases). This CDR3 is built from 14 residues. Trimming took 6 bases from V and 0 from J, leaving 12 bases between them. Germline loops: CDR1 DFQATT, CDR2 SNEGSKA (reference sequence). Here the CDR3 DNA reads TGCAGTGCGGCGGACATGAGCTCTGGAAACACCATATATTTT. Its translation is CSAADMSSGNTIYF.

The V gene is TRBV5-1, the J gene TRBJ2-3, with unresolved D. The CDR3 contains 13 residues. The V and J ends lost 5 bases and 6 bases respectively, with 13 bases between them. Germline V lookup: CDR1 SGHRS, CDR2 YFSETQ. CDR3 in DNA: TGCGCCAGCAGGACGGAATACGGGGATACGCAGTATTTT. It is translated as CASRTEYGDTQYF.

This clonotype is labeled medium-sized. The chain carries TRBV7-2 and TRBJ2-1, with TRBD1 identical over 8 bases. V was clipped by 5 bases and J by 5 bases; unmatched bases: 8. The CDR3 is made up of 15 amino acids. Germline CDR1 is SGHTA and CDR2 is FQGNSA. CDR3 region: CASSPVQGADNEQFF. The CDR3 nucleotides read TGTGCCAGCAGCCCGGTCCAGGGGGCAGACAATGAGCAGTTCTTC.

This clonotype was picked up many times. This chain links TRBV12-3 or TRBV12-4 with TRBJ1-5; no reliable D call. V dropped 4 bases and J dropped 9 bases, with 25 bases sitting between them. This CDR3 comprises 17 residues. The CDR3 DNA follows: TGTGCCAGCAGTTCAGACCGAGGCTCCACCGAGGCTCTGCCCCAGCATTTT. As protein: CASSSDRGSTEALPQHF.

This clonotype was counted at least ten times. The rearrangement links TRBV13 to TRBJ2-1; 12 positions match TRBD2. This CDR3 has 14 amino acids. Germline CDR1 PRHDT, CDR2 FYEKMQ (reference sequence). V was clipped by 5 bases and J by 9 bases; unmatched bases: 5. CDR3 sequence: CASSRTSGKSEQFF. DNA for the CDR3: TGTGCCAGCAGCCGGACTAGCGGGAAGAGTGAGCAGTTCTTC.

The chain's CDR3 is CASSLLNRRVSNQPQHF. DNA for the CDR3: TGTGCCAGCAGTTTATTAAACAGGAGAGTAAGCAATCAGCCCCAGCATTTT. The V and J genes are TRBV28 and TRBJ1-5; D might be TRBD1 (5 bases). CDR1 is MDHEN, CDR2 SYDVKM, per germline. V lost 1 base and J 1 base, leaving 14 bases between the germline ends. CDR3 length: 17 residues. Full variable domain (missing parts from reference TRBV28 and TRBJ1-5): DVKVTQSSRYLVKRTGEKVFLECVQDMDHENMFWYRQDPGLGLRLIYFSYDVKMKEKGDIPEGYSVSREKKERFSLILESASTNQTSMYLCASSLLNRRVSNQPQHFGDGTRLSIL.

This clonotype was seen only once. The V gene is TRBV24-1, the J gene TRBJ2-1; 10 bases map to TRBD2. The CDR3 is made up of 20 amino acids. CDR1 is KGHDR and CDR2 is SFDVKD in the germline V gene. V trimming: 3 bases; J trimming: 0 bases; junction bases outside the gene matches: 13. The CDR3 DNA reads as TGTGCCACCAGTGATCCCGGGCTAGCGGGAGAAGGGAGCTCCTACAATGAGCAGTTCTTC. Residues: CATSDPGLAGEGSSYNEQFF.

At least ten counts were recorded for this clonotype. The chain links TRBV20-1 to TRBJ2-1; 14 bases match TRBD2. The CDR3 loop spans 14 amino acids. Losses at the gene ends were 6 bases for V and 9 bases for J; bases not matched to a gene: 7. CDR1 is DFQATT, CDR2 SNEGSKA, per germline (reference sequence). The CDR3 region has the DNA TGCAGTGCGATTTTCGGGACTAGCGGGAGTGAGCAGTTCTTC. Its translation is CSAIFGTSGSEQFF.

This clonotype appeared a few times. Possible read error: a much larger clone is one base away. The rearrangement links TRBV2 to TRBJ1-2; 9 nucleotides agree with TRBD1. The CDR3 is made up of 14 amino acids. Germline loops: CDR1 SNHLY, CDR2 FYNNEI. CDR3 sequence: CATFTGTGIGGYAF. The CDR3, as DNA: TGTGCCACTTTCACCGGGACAGGGATTGGTGGCTACGCCTTC.